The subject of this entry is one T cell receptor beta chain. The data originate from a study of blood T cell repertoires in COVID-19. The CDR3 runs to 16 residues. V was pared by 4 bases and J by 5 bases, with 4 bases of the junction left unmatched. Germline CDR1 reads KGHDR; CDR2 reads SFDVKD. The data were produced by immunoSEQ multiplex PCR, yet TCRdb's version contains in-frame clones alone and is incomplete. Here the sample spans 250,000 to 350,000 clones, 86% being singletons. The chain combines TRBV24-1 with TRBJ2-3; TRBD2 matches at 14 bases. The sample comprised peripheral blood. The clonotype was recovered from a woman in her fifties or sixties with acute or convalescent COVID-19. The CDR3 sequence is CATSDPGLAGVDTQYF. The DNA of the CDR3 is TGTGCCACCAGTGACCCGGGACTAGCGGGAGTAGATACGCAGTATTTT.